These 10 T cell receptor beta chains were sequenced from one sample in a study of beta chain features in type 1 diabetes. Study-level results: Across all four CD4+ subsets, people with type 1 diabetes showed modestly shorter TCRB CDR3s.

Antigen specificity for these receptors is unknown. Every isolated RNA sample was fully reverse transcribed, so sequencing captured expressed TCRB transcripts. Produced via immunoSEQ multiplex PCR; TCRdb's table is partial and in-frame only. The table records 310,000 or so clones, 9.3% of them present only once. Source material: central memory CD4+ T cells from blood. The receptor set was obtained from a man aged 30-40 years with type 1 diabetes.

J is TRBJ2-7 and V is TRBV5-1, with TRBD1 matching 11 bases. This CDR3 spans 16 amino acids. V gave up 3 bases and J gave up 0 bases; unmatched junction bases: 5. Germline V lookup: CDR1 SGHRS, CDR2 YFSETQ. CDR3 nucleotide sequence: TGCGCCAGCAGCTCGACAGGGACAGGGGGCTCCTACGAGCAGTACTTC. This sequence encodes CASSSTGTGGSYEQYF.

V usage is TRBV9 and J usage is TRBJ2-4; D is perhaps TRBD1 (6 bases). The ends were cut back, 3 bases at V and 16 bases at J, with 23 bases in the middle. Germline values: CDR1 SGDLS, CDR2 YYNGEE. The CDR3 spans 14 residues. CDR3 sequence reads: CASSERGGGGVAYF. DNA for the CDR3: TGTGCCAGCAGCGAGAGAGGGGGTGGCGGTGTAGCTTACTTC. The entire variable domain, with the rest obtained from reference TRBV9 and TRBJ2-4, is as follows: DSGVTQTPKHLITATGQRVTLRCSPRSGDLSVYWYQQSLDQGLQFLIQYYNGEERAKGNILERFSAQQFPDLHSELNLSSLELGDSALYFCASSERGGGGVAYFGAGTRLSVL.

CDR3 nucleotide sequence: TGTGCCAGCAGTGAATGGGGGACGCCGGGCACCGGGGAGCTGTTTTTT. Translating it yields CASSEWGTPGTGELFF. This sequence joins TRBV2 and TRBJ2-2; D may be TRBD1 or TRBD2 (5 bases each). Germline values: CDR1 SNHLY, CDR2 FYNNEI. V lost 2 bases to trimming and J lost 4 bases, with 14 bases between them. The CDR3 is 16 residues long. Full variable domain (remainder filled in from reference TRBV2 and TRBJ2-2): EPEVTQTPSHQVTQMGQEVILRCVPISNHLYFYWYRQILGQKVEFLVSFYNNEISEKSEIFDDQFSVERPDGSNFTLKIRSTKLEDSAMYFCASSEWGTPGTGELFFGEGSRLTVL.

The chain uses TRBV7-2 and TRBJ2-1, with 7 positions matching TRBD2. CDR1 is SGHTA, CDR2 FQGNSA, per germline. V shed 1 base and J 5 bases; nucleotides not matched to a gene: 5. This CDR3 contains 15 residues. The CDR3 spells CASSLEPGGHNEQFF. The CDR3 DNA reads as TGTGCCAGCAGCTTAGAACCGGGGGGACACAATGAGCAGTTCTTC.

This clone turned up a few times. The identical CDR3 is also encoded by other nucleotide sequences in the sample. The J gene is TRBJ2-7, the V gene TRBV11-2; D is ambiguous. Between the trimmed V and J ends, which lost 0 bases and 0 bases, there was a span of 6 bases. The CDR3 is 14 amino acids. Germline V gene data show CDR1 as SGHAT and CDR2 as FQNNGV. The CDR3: CASSLDPSSYEQYF. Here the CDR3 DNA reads TGTGCCAGCAGCTTAGATCCTAGCTCCTACGAGCAGTACTTC.

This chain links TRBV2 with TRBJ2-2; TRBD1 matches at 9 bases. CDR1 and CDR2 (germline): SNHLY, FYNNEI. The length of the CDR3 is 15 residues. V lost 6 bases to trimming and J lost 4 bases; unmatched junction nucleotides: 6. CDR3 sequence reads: CASRIRQGGTGELFF. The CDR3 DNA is TGTGCCAGCAGAATCAGACAGGGGGGCACCGGGGAGCTGTTTTTT.

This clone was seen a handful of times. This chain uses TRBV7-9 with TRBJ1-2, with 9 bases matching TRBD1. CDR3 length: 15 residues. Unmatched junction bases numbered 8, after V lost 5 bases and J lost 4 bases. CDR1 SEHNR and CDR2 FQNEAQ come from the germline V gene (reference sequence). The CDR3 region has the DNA TGTGCCAGCAGCCCAACAGGGGGCGCCGTCTATGGCTACACCTTC. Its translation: CASSPTGGAVYGYTF.

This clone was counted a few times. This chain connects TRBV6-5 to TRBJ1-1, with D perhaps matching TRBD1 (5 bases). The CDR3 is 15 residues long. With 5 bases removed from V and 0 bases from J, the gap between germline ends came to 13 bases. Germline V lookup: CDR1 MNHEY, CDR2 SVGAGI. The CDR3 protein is CASSPGRGLNTEAFF. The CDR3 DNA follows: TGTGCCAGCAGTCCGGGGCGGGGATTGAACACTGAAGCTTTCTTT.

CDR3 sequence reads: CASSLQLSSYEQYF. CDR3 sequence (DNA): TGTGCCAGCAGCTTACAGCTTTCCTCCTACGAGCAGTACTTC. The V call is TRBV7-8, the J call TRBJ2-7; D is undetermined. The CDR3 has 14 residues. V lost 2 bases, J lost 0 bases, and 8 bases lay in between. Germline V CDR1 and CDR2: SGHVS, FQNEAQ. Based on the CDR3 plus reference TRBV7-8 and TRBJ2-7, the full variable domain is GAGVSQSPRYKVAKRGQDVALRCDPISGHVSLFWYQQALGQGPEFLTYFQNEAQLDKSGLPSDRFFAERPEGSVSTLKIQRTQQEDSAVYLCASSLQLSSYEQYFGPGTRLTVT.

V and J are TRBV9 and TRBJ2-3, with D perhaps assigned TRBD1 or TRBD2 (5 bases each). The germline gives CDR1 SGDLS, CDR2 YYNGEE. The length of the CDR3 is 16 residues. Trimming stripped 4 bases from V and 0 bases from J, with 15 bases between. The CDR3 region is CASSPLGTTSTDTQYF. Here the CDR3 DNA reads TGTGCCAGCAGCCCCCTTGGGACGACTAGCACAGATACGCAGTATTTT.